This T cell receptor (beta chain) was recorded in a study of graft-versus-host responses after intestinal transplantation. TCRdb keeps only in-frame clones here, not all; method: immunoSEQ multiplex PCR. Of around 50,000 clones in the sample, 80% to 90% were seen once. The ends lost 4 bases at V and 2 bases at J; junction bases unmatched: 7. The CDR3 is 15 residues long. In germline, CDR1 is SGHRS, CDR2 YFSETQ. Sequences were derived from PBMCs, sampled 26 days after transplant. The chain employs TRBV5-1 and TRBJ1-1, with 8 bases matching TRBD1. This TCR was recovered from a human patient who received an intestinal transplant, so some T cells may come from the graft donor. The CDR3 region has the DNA TGCGCCAGCAGCCTATGGACAGGGCTTAACACTGAAGCTTTCTTT. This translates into CASSLWTGLNTEAFF.